Listed here are 21 T cell receptor beta chains from one sample, sequenced in a study of cytomegalovirus exposure and HLA in healthy donors. In the PCR, 60 Vbeta and 13 Jbeta primers were used. Assay used: immunoSEQ multiplex PCR; TCRdb lists only in-frame clones, some missing. The sample includes roughly 80,000 clones, around 70% seen only once; the top ten take around 16%. Sequences were obtained from PBMCs. The receptors were sampled from a woman aged 40-49 years in good health and CMV-seropositive.

The rearrangement links TRBV19 to TRBJ1-2; D gene ambiguous. Germline V gives CDR1 LNHDA, CDR2 SQIVND (reference sequence). V was pared by 6 bases and J by 8 bases, with 16 bases between. This CDR3 contains 13 residues. The CDR3 reads CASRDGFQRGYTF. In DNA form, the CDR3 reads TGTGCCAGTAGAGACGGTTTTCAGAGGGGCTACACCTTC.

The rearrangement links TRBV18 to TRBJ2-5; 9 bases agree with TRBD2. Unmatched junction bases numbered 4, after V lost 3 bases and J lost 5 bases. Germline CDR1 reads KGHSH; CDR2 reads LQKENI. CDR3 length: 14 amino acids. The CDR3 DNA is TGTGCCAGCTCACCTAGCGGGAGAGGTGAGACCCAGTACTTC. It codes for CASSPSGRGETQYF.

The rearrangement joins TRBV27 to TRBJ1-2; D might be TRBD1 (5 bases). V was clipped by 6 bases and J by 8 bases, with 16 bases between them. The length of the CDR3 is 13 residues. The germline CDR1 and CDR2 sequences are MNHEY and SMNVEV (reference sequence). CDR3 sequence reads: CASRPGGEGGYTF. CDR3 nucleotide sequence: TGTGCCAGCAGACCCGGGGGGGAAGGCGGCTACACCTTC.

This clone was found many times. J is TRBJ1-3 and V is TRBV7-9; 8 nucleotides agree with TRBD1. Germline loops: CDR1 SEHNR, CDR2 FQNEAQ (reference sequence). This CDR3 region has 15 residues. J lost 8 bases, V lost 0 bases, and 6 bases had no gene match. CDR3 in DNA: TGTGCCAGCAGCTTAGCGGACAGGGATTATTACACCATATATTTT. Protein: CASSLADRDYYTIYF.

The V and J genes are TRBV9 and TRBJ2-5, with TRBD1 matching 7 bases. This CDR3 region has 15 residues. Germline V gene sequence: CDR1 SGDLS, CDR2 YYNGEE. J lost 4 bases, V lost 2 bases, and 8 bases had no gene match. CDR3 residues: CASSVTGTSGETQYF. In nucleotides, the CDR3 is TGTGCCAGCAGCGTGACAGGGACCTCCGGAGAGACCCAGTACTTC.

This clone was detected only once. The CDR3 spells CASSLDRGQSYEQYF. The CDR3 coding sequence is TGTGCCAGCAGCTTAGATCGCGGTCAGAGCTACGAGCAGTACTTC. The chain is built from TRBV11-2 and TRBJ2-7; no definite D call. Per germline, CDR1 SGHAT and CDR2 FQNNGV. CDR3 length equals 15 residues. Trimming stripped 0 bases from V and 3 bases from J, with 12 bases between.

The DNA for the CDR3 is TGTGCCAGCAGTTTACGTGGGAGGGGGGGCTCCTACGAGCAGTACTTC. Translation: CASSLRGRGGSYEQYF. This chain joins TRBV27 and TRBJ2-7, with D possibly matching TRBD2 (7 bases). This CDR3 is 16 amino acids long. V was pared by 2 bases and J by 0 bases, with 14 bases between. Germline CDR1 and CDR2: MNHEY and SMNVEV (reference sequence).

The V call is TRBV5-1, the J call TRBJ2-5, with TRBD2 matching 11 bases. Germline lookup yields CDR1 SGHRS and CDR2 YFSETQ. The CDR3 covers 17 residues. V trimming: 4 bases; J trimming: 5 bases; junction bases outside the gene matches: 13. CDR3 bases: TGCGCCAGCAGCCCCGGGCGTAGCGGGAGGGCCATTGAGACCCAGTACTTC. This gives the protein CASSPGRSGRAIETQYF.

The chain employs TRBV29-1 and TRBJ1-1, with D possibly matching TRBD1 (5 bases). The CDR3 is 10 residues long. The V end was cut by 7 bases, the J end by 4 bases, with 7 bases between. The germline CDR1 and CDR2 sequences are SQVTM and ANQGSEA. The CDR3 DNA reads as TGCAGCGCGGGGGTCACTGAAGCTTTCTTT. It is translated as CSAGVTEAFF.

The chain uses TRBV6-5 and TRBJ2-7; maybe TRBD1 (5 bases). Germline loops: CDR1 MNHEY, CDR2 SVGAGI. This CDR3 comprises 12 residues. V was pared by 6 bases and J by 5 bases, with 11 bases between. The CDR3 protein is CASRTGVHEQYF. CDR3 nucleotides: TGTGCCAGCAGAACAGGCGTCCACGAGCAGTACTTC.

This chain links TRBV7-9 with TRBJ1-5, with D maybe TRBD1 (5 bases). Germline CDR1 is SEHNR and CDR2 is FQNEAQ (reference sequence). The CDR3 is 15 residues long. The ends were cut back, 3 bases at V and 0 bases at J, with 9 bases in the middle. The CDR3 loop reads CASSLTVGSNQPQHF. Written as DNA, the CDR3 is TGTGCCAGCAGCTTGACAGTGGGTAGCAATCAGCCCCAGCATTTT. Supplemented by reference TRBV7-9 and TRBJ1-5, the full variable domain reads DTGVSQNPRHKITKRGQNVTFRCDPISEHNRLYWYRQTLGQGPEFLTYFQNEAQLEKSRLLSDRFSAERPKGSFSTLEIQRTEQGDSAMYLCASSLTVGSNQPQHFGDGTRLSIL.

The J gene is TRBJ2-1, the V gene TRBV5-4, with 9 bases matching TRBD2. Trimming at V came to 1 base and at J to 7 bases, leaving 6 bases not matched to a gene. Germline V CDR1 and CDR2: SGHNT, YYREEE (reference sequence). The CDR3 totals 15 residues. The CDR3 DNA reads TGTGCCAGCAGCTTGTATGGCGGGAGGGTGAATGAGCAGTTCTTC. Encoded protein: CASSLYGGRVNEQFF.

The CDR3 DNA reads as TGTGCCAGCGGAACGACTGGGCGGGGCGACTCCTACGAGCAGTACTTC. This encodes CASGTTGRGDSYEQYF. This chain uses TRBV5-4 with TRBJ2-7; D is possibly TRBD2 (6 bases). V was trimmed by 7 bases and J by 0 bases, leaving 20 bases between them. This CDR3 comprises 16 residues. Germline V lookup: CDR1 SGHNT, CDR2 YYREEE (reference sequence).

In this sample, this clone turned up a few times. This sequence joins TRBV7-3 and TRBJ2-3; TRBD2 matches at 13 bases. CDR1 and CDR2 from the germline V gene are SGHTA and FQGTGA. The CDR3 is made up of 16 amino acids. Losses at the gene ends were 3 bases for V and 2 bases for J; bases not matched to a gene: 2. DNA for the CDR3: TGTGCCAGCAGCTTCGGGACTAGCGGGGACACAGATACGCAGTATTTT. Its protein product is CASSFGTSGDTDTQYF.

The table lists this clone with a few counts. The rearrangement links TRBV4-3 to TRBJ2-3; 9 nucleotides line up with TRBD2. V shed 0 bases, J shed 6 bases, and the junction held 10 bases outside the gene matches. The CDR3 consists of 17 residues. In germline, CDR1 is LGHNA, CDR2 YSLEER. The CDR3 DNA reads as TGCGCCAGCAGCCAAGATCTAGTGGCGGGGGGGGTGGATACGCAGTATTTT. As protein: CASSQDLVAGGVDTQYF.

Only a few counts were recorded for this clone. This chain links TRBV5-1 with TRBJ1-6, with TRBD1 matching over 7 bases. V shed 4 bases, J shed 11 bases, and the junction held 12 bases outside the gene matches. This CDR3 has 15 amino acids. Germline V CDR1 and CDR2: SGHRS, YFSETQ. The CDR3 spells CASSRDSLTGAPLHF. The CDR3 DNA sequence: TGCGCCAGCAGCCGGGACAGTCTGACCGGGGCACCCCTCCACTTT.

CDR3 bases: TGTGCCTCTAGCGGGGTCTCCTACAATGAGCAGTTCTTC. This sequence encodes CASSGVSYNEQFF. The rearrangement uses TRBV30 and TRBJ2-1, with TRBD2 identical over 9 bases. This CDR3 is 13 amino acids long. The V gene's germline CDR1 is GTSNPN and CDR2 SVGIG (reference sequence). The ends lost 7 bases at V and 0 bases at J; junction bases unmatched: 1.

V usage is TRBV15 and J usage is TRBJ2-3; no firm D call. V gave up 8 bases and J gave up 2 bases, with 8 bases separating them. The CDR3 is 12 residues long. Germline V gene lookup returns CDR1 LNHNV and CDR2 YYDKDF (reference sequence). This chain's CDR3 is CATGPNTDTQYF. In nucleotides, the CDR3 is TGTGCCACCGGGCCCAACACAGATACGCAGTATTTT.

V and J are TRBV28 and TRBJ1-4, with no clear D. Between the trimmed V and J ends, which lost 1 base and 0 bases, there was a span of 6 bases. The CDR3 consists of 15 residues. Germline assignment: CDR1 MDHEN and CDR2 SYDVKM. The CDR3 sequence is CASSLLGATNEKLFF. The CDR3 DNA reads TGTGCCAGCAGTTTATTGGGAGCAACTAATGAAAAACTGTTTTTT.

As concerns this clone: Germline is not matched at one junction end, which may reflect a read error. The gene calls are TRBV7-7 and TRBJ1-1; D not resolved. The CDR3 is 13 amino acids. Germline V lookup: CDR1 SSHAT, CDR2 FNYEAQ (reference sequence). The CDR3 DNA is TGTGCTAGCAGCCAGGATAGGAACACTGAAGCTTTCTTT. Translated: CASSQDRNTEAFF.

This clone was detected a few times. Within the sample, other DNA sequences also encode this same CDR3. The V call is TRBV28, the J call TRBJ2-1; 8 bases match TRBD2. There are 14 residues in the CDR3. V dropped 6 bases and J dropped 6; count of bases not matched to a gene: 7. Germline CDR1 MDHEN, CDR2 SYDVKM. The CDR3 DNA is TGTGCCAGCAGACCCCCCGGGGGGGTCAATGAGCAGTTCTTC. Translating it yields CASRPPGGVNEQFF.